This entry lists 29 T cell receptor beta chains sequenced from one sample in a study of blood T cell repertoires in COVID-19. The method was immunoSEQ multiplex PCR; TCRdb's version includes in-frame clones alone and lacks a portion of them. The sample yields some 150,000 clones, roughly 90% seen once. The sequencing sample was made of peripheral blood. All receptors come from a woman between 50 and 59 years old with acute or convalescent COVID-19.

The chain uses TRBV4-1 and TRBJ2-7; no reliable D call. V dropped 1 base and J dropped 2 bases, with 9 bases sitting between them. Germline CDR1 reads MGHRA; CDR2 reads YSYEKL. The CDR3 runs to 14 residues. In DNA form, the CDR3 reads TGCGCCAGCAGCCAAGTAGTCGTAACCTACGAGCAGTACTTC. Encoded protein: CASSQVVVTYEQYF.

The rearrangement joins TRBV9 to TRBJ2-3; tentatively, D is TRBD2 (6 bases). CDR3 length equals 15 residues. The germline V gene encodes CDR1 SGDLS and CDR2 YYNGEE. Trimming took 3 bases from V and 3 from J, leaving 14 bases between them. The CDR3 sequence is CASSARDSLTDTQYF. CDR3 bases: TGTGCCAGCAGCGCGCGGGACTCCTTGACAGATACGCAGTATTTT.

J is TRBJ2-6 and V is TRBV9; D is uncertain. The CDR3 is 17 amino acids. Between the trimmed V and J ends, which lost 0 bases and 4 bases, there was a span of 14 bases. Germline assignment: CDR1 SGDLS and CDR2 YYNGEE. The CDR3 region is CASSVGALNLGANVLTF. The CDR3 DNA reads TGTGCCAGCAGCGTAGGGGCACTTAACCTGGGGGCCAACGTCCTGACTTTC.

The genes are TRBV11-3 and TRBJ2-1; TRBD2 matches at 15 bases. The CDR3 length is 16 residues. V was clipped by 1 base and J by 8 bases; unmatched bases: 3. Germline values: CDR1 SGHNT, CDR2 YENEEA. CDR3 sequence (DNA): TGTGCCAGCAGCTTAGGGACTAGCGGGAGGGAGGATGAGCAGTTCTTC. It codes for CASSLGTSGREDEQFF. The whole variable domain, remainder taken from reference TRBV11-3 and TRBJ2-1, is EAGVVQSPRYKIIEKKQPVAFWCNPISGHNTLYWYLQNLGQGPELLIRYENEEAVDDSQLPKDRFSAERLKGVDSTLKIQPAELGDSAVYLCASSLGTSGREDEQFFGPGTRLTVL.

This clone turned up a few times. The genes are TRBV10-2 and TRBJ2-7; tentatively, D is TRBD1 (6 bases). Germline V CDR1 and CDR2: WSHSY, SAAADI. Trimming pared 3 bases from V and 10 bases from J, leaving 22 bases between. The CDR3 sequence is 15 residues long. CDR3 DNA: TGCGCCAGCAGTGAAGCATGGACAGCACTACGAGGACAGTACTTC. It encodes CASSEAWTALRGQYF.

This chain joins TRBV6-5 and TRBJ1-1; no definite D call. Germline V CDR1 and CDR2: MNHEY, SVGAGI. Trimming took off 4 bases at V and 5 bases at J, with 11 bases between the two ends. The CDR3 has 13 residues. The CDR3 here is CASSFVIGTEAFF. CDR3 nucleotide sequence: TGTGCCAGCAGTTTCGTCATCGGGACTGAAGCTTTCTTT.

The rearrangement uses TRBV2 and TRBJ1-5, with D possibly matching TRBD1 (5 bases). The CDR3 sequence is 15 residues long. Germline V gives CDR1 SNHLY, CDR2 FYNNEI. Trimming cost V 7 bases and J 5 bases, with 18 bases left between them. CDR3 bases: TGTGCCAGCACCGCCGACAGTAGGATAGATCAGCCCCAGCATTTT. Translated, it gives CASTADSRIDQPQHF.

The chain joins TRBV7-3 to TRBJ1-1, with D uncertain. CDR1 SGHTA and CDR2 FQGTGA come from the germline V gene. This CDR3 region has 15 residues. Trimming took off 0 bases at V and 0 bases at J, with 8 bases between the two ends. The CDR3 DNA sequence: TGTGCCAGCAGCTTAACACACGGGTTGAACACTGAAGCTTTCTTT. This encodes CASSLTHGLNTEAFF. The full variable domain, rest sourced from reference TRBV7-3 and TRBJ1-1, is GAGVSQTPSNKVTEKGKYVELRCDPISGHTALYWYRQSLGQGPEFLIYFQGTGAADDSGLPNDRFFAVRPEGSVSTLKIQRTERGDSAVYLCASSLTHGLNTEAFFGQGTRLTVV.

This clone was seen only a few times. The rearrangement uses TRBV7-2 and TRBJ1-3, with 10 nucleotides matching TRBD1. CDR3 length: 15 residues. Germline CDR1 SGHTA, CDR2 FQGNSA. J gave up 4 bases and V 4 bases, and 4 bases lay outside the gene matches. The CDR3 loop reads CASSSDRGVGNTIYF. The CDR3 bases are TGTGCCAGCAGCTCGGACAGGGGGGTAGGAAACACCATATATTTT. Variable domain in full (rest from reference TRBV7-2 and TRBJ1-3): GAGVSQSPSNKVTEKGKDVELRCDPISGHTALYWYRQSLGQGLEFLIYFQGNSAPDKSGLPSDRFSAERTGGSVSTLTIQRTQQEDSAVYLCASSSDRGVGNTIYFGEGSWLTVV.

The chain carries TRBV11-3 and TRBJ2-7, with 11 bases matching TRBD1. V was pared by 5 bases and J by 3 bases, with 6 bases of the junction left unmatched. The CDR3 contains 15 residues. CDR1 and CDR2 (germline): SGHNT, YENEEA. CDR3 sequence reads: CASSPAGTGGYEQYF. Here the CDR3 DNA reads TGTGCCAGCAGCCCGGCCGGGACAGGGGGCTACGAGCAGTACTTC. Full variable domain (remainder filled in from reference TRBV11-3 and TRBJ2-7): EAGVVQSPRYKIIEKKQPVAFWCNPISGHNTLYWYLQNLGQGPELLIRYENEEAVDDSQLPKDRFSAERLKGVDSTLKIQPAELGDSAVYLCASSPAGTGGYEQYFGPGTRLTVT.

The chain combines TRBV24-1 with TRBJ1-1; 11 bases map to TRBD1. V was clipped by 9 bases and J by 4 bases; unmatched bases: 6. The CDR3 has 14 residues. Germline assignment: CDR1 KGHDR and CDR2 SFDVKD. The CDR3 protein is CATRLGTGGTEAFF. The CDR3, as DNA: TGTGCCACCCGCCTTGGGACAGGGGGCACTGAAGCTTTCTTT.

This clone occurred once. The chain combines TRBV10-3 with TRBJ1-5, with D unresolved. Per the germline V gene, CDR1 is ENHRY and CDR2 is SYGVKD. The CDR3 is made up of 15 amino acids. V gave up 3 bases and J gave up 3 bases, with 12 bases separating them. This chain's CDR3 is CAISESGGYNQPQHF. In DNA, the CDR3 is TGTGCCATCAGTGAAAGCGGCGGGTACAATCAGCCCCAGCATTTT.

CDR3 sequence reads: CAWSKGDRMNTEAFF. The CDR3 DNA reads as TGTGCCTGGAGTAAAGGGGACAGAATGAACACTGAAGCTTTCTTT. The chain joins TRBV30 to TRBJ1-1, with 7 bases aligning to TRBD1. The junction had 6 bases not matched to a gene; V was cut back by 2 bases and J by 0 bases. There are 15 residues in the CDR3. Germline loops: CDR1 GTSNPN, CDR2 SVGIG (reference sequence).

V usage is TRBV2 and J usage is TRBJ1-6, with TRBD1 matching over 8 bases. Germline values: CDR1 SNHLY, CDR2 FYNNEI. CDR3 length: 15 amino acids. V trimming: 6 bases; J trimming: 8 bases; junction bases outside the gene matches: 9. The CDR3 loop is CASRVDRGVHSPLHF. CDR3 nucleotide sequence: TGTGCCAGCAGGGTAGACAGGGGAGTTCATTCACCCCTCCACTTT.

The chain joins TRBV27 to TRBJ1-6, with 12 bases matching TRBD1. The J segment lost 9 bases and the V segment lost 4 bases, leaving 1 base of the junction unmatched. From germline, CDR1 is MNHEY and CDR2 SMNVEV (reference sequence). This CDR3 contains 14 residues. The CDR3, as DNA: TGTGCCAGCAGTTCGGGACAGGGGGCTTCACCCCTCCACTTT. Translated: CASSSGQGASPLHF.

The rearrangement joins TRBV5-6 to TRBJ2-1, with 11 bases fitting TRBD1. This CDR3 is built from 14 residues. V lost 6 bases to trimming and J lost 3 bases; unmatched junction nucleotides: 2. Germline lookup yields CDR1 SGHDT and CDR2 YYEEEE. This CDR3 is CASIGTGGYNEQFF. CDR3 in DNA: TGTGCCAGCATCGGGACAGGGGGCTACAATGAGCAGTTCTTC.

V gene TRBV11-2 combines with J gene TRBJ1-6; TRBD1 might be the D (6 bases). The CDR3 has 13 amino acids. Germline lookup yields CDR1 SGHAT and CDR2 FQNNGV. The V and J ends lost 1 base and 11 bases respectively, with 9 bases between them. CDR3 sequence reads: CASSLVRGPPLHF. The CDR3 bases are TGTGCCAGCAGCTTAGTCAGGGGTCCACCCCTCCACTTT.

This clone has only one observation. The V and J genes are TRBV3-1 (or the pseudogene TRBV3-2) and TRBJ2-1, with TRBD2 matching 10 bases. CDR1 and CDR2 (germline): LGHDT, YNNKEL (reference sequence). The junction had 11 bases not matched to a gene; V was cut back by 3 bases and J by 9 bases. This CDR3 comprises 16 residues. The CDR3 loop is CASSHPLSGRAFEQFF. The CDR3 bases are TGTGCCAGCAGCCACCCCCTAAGCGGGAGGGCCTTTGAGCAGTTCTTC.

This clone was recorded once. The J gene is TRBJ2-1, the V gene TRBV9, with D possibly matching TRBD2 (5 bases). CDR1 is SGDLS and CDR2 is YYNGEE in the germline V gene. There are 13 residues in the CDR3. V was pared by 0 bases and J by 8 bases, with 9 bases between. Written as DNA, the CDR3 is TGTGCCAGCAGCGTAGCTATGGAGGATGAGCAGTTCTTC. Amino acids: CASSVAMEDEQFF.

This chain connects TRBV4-1 to TRBJ2-7, with D tentatively TRBD1 (6 bases). Between the trimmed V and J ends, which lost 5 bases and 2 bases, there was a span of 13 bases. Germline V gene data show CDR1 as MGHRA and CDR2 as YSYEKL. This CDR3 is 14 amino acids long. In DNA, the CDR3 is TGCGCCAGCAGCTCGCCGGGACATACCTACGAGCAGTACTTC. This sequence encodes CASSSPGHTYEQYF.

The V call is TRBV20-1, the J call TRBJ2-7; D gene unclear. Germline CDR1 DFQATT, CDR2 SNEGSKA (reference sequence). Trimming removed 0 bases at V and 6 bases at J, with 6 bases between. The CDR3 totals 11 residues. CDR3 loop: CSARDLGEQYF. Written as DNA, the CDR3 is TGCAGTGCTAGAGATCTAGGCGAGCAGTACTTC.

The chain has TRBV5-1 and TRBJ2-7; D ambiguous. V was pared by 2 bases and J by 1 base, with 7 bases between. The CDR3 extends over 13 amino acids. Germline V CDR1 and CDR2: SGHRS, YFSETQ. CDR3 in amino acids: CASSFSGSYEQYF. The CDR3 DNA reads TGCGCCAGCAGCTTTTCCGGTTCCTACGAGCAGTACTTC.

This chain links TRBV7-9 with TRBJ2-3, with D possibly being TRBD2 (6 bases). Between the trimmed V and J ends, which lost 10 bases and 5 bases, there was a span of 16 bases. The V gene's germline CDR1 is SEHNR and CDR2 FQNEAQ (reference sequence). The CDR3 is 13 amino acids. DNA of the CDR3: TGTGCCACCGCGGGGCAGGACGGAGATACGCAGTATTTT. Its protein product is CATAGQDGDTQYF. The complete variable domain, with remaining parts taken from reference TRBV7-9 and TRBJ2-3, reads DTGVSQNPRHKITKRGQNVTFRCDPISEHNRLYWYRQTLGQGPEFLTYFQNEAQLEKSRLLSDRFSAERPKGSFSTLEIQRTEQGDSAMYLCATAGQDGDTQYFGPGTRLTVL.

This chain joins TRBV2 and TRBJ1-6; maybe TRBD1 (5 bases). Germline V lookup: CDR1 SNHLY, CDR2 FYNNEI. V was shortened by 7 bases and J by 7 bases, with 14 bases between the two germline ends. The CDR3 sequence is 14 residues long. The CDR3 loop is CASTLGVANSPLHF. The CDR3 coding sequence is TGTGCCAGCACCTTAGGGGTGGCAAATTCACCCCTCCACTTT.

The chain couples TRBV7-9 to TRBJ1-1; D remains ambiguous. The germline V gene has CDR1 SEHNR and CDR2 FQNEAQ (reference sequence). This CDR3 spans 14 amino acids. V lost 11 bases and J lost 5, with 21 bases in between. The CDR3 nucleotides are TGTGCCCAGGAGGAGGTATCGATACGGACTGAAGCTTTCTTT. This encodes CAQEEVSIRTEAFF.

The chain employs TRBV27 and TRBJ2-1; D gene uncertain. Germline V gene sequence: CDR1 MNHEY, CDR2 SMNVEV (reference sequence). V lost 4 bases to trimming and J lost 5 bases, with 6 bases between them. The CDR3 covers 12 residues. The CDR3 coding sequence is TGTGCCAGCAGTTACAGCAACAATGAGCAGTTCTTC. Protein: CASSYSNNEQFF.

This chain uses TRBV12-3 or TRBV12-4 with TRBJ2-1; possibly TRBD2 for D (6 bases). Between the trimmed V and J ends, which lost 7 bases and 6 bases, there was a span of 10 bases. This CDR3 has 12 residues. The CDR3, as DNA: TGTGCCAGCAATGGGGGAGGCAATGAGCAGTTCTTC. As protein: CASNGGGNEQFF.

The rearrangement joins TRBV6-5 to TRBJ2-5, with a weak D call TRBD2 (5 bases). The length of the CDR3 is 13 residues. Germline CDR1 MNHEY, CDR2 SVGAGI. The V and J ends lost 7 bases and 1 base respectively, with 10 bases between them. Here the CDR3 reads CASTRTFQETQYF. The CDR3 DNA sequence: TGTGCCAGCACTAGGACTTTCCAAGAGACCCAGTACTTC.

This sequence joins TRBV18 and TRBJ2-5, with D uncertain. Trimming removed 0 bases from V and 0 bases from J, with 2 bases in between. Germline CDR1 is KGHSH and CDR2 is LQKENI. The CDR3 loop spans 13 amino acids. CDR3 sequence: CASSPPNQETQYF. DNA for the CDR3: TGTGCCAGCTCACCACCTAACCAAGAGACCCAGTACTTC.